This T cell receptor (beta chain) came from a study of T cell repertoires in ileal Crohn's disease. Measured with immunoSEQ multiplex PCR; TCRdb has only the in-frame clones, and not every one. This sample has 6,800 or so clones; around four fifths occur once, and the top ten carry 2.9%. The material sequenced was ileal tissue. The sequence derives from an adult with Crohn's disease.

The CDR3 reads CASTFSGGLGGQFF. The CDR3 nucleotides are TGTGCCAGCACCTTTAGCGGGGGCCTCGGCGGGCAGTTCTTC. The rearrangement joins TRBV11-3 to TRBJ2-1; 9 nucleotides line up with TRBD2. V gave up 7 bases and J gave up 12 bases; unmatched junction bases: 13. The CDR3 extends over 14 amino acids. Germline V gives CDR1 SGHNT, CDR2 YENEEA.